A selection of T cell receptor beta chains follows, all from one sample in a study of tissue T cells after allogeneic stem cell transplantation. Method: immunoSEQ multiplex PCR; TCRdb's copy keeps in-frame clones and lacks some. The repertoire has about 4,700 clones, roughly three quarters of them found once; the top ten carry 25% to 30%. Material: duodenal tissue, obtained at autopsy. The source of these receptors is a female patient aged 18 to 49 with steroid-refractory graft-versus-host disease after an allogeneic stem cell transplant. Some T cells may originate from the graft donor. CDR3s include the opening cysteine and the closing phenylalanine or tryptophan. Fields, in order: D gene, J gene, clone size, V gene, CDR3 protein, CDR3 DNA. The D gene is left open where the match is weak. A row's size may be missing; if present it is once, few, many or a size class.

d_call: .; j_call: TRBJ1-1; clone_size: .; v_call: TRBV2; cdr3_aa: CASSGLNTEAFF; cdr3_nt: TGTGCCAGCAGTGGCCTTAACACTGAAGCTTTCTTT
d_call: .; j_call: TRBJ2-2; clone_size: medium-sized; v_call: TRBV24-1; cdr3_aa: CATSDLNRAANTGELFF; cdr3_nt: TGTGCCACCAGTGATTTAAACAGGGCCGCGAACACCGGGGAGCTGTTTTTT
d_call: .; j_call: TRBJ1-2; clone_size: .; v_call: TRBV27; cdr3_aa: CASWGADYGYTF; cdr3_nt: TGTGCCAGCTGGGGCGCGGACTACGGCTACACCTTC
d_call: TRBD2; j_call: TRBJ2-1; clone_size: .; v_call: TRBV24-1; cdr3_aa: CATSGGGTYNEQFF; cdr3_nt: TGTGCCACCAGTGGCGGGGGGACCTACAATGAGCAGTTCTTC
d_call: .; j_call: TRBJ2-7; clone_size: .; v_call: TRBV2; cdr3_aa: CASSREGQPLFYEQYF; cdr3_nt: TGTGCCAGCAGCCGGGAGGGACAGCCTCTTTTCTACGAGCAGTACTTC
d_call: TRBD1; j_call: TRBJ2-7; clone_size: .; v_call: TRBV4-1; cdr3_aa: CASSPSPWDRGPTTLYEQYF; cdr3_nt: TGCGCCAGCAGCCCCAGCCCCTGGGACAGGGGGCCAACTACCCTCTACGAGCAGTACTTC
d_call: TRBD2; j_call: TRBJ2-5; clone_size: .; v_call: TRBV5-8; cdr3_aa: CASSLDLAAPRSQYF; cdr3_nt: TGTGCCAGCAGCTTGGATCTAGCGGCCCCCCGATCCCAGTACTTC
d_call: TRBD2; j_call: TRBJ2-2; clone_size: few; v_call: TRBV5-1; cdr3_aa: CASSRGASGVDTGELFF; cdr3_nt: TGCGCCAGCAGCCGGGGGGCTAGCGGGGTCGACACCGGGGAGCTGTTTTTT
d_call: TRBD2; j_call: TRBJ2-3; clone_size: .; v_call: TRBV4-1; cdr3_aa: CASSPDRGVGTDTQYF; cdr3_nt: TGCGCCAGCAGCCCGGACCGGGGGGTGGGCACAGATACGCAGTATTTT
d_call: .; j_call: TRBJ2-4; clone_size: .; v_call: TRBV19; cdr3_aa: CASSNRDVVAKNIQYF; cdr3_nt: TGTGCCAGTAGTAACCGGGACGTCGTAGCCAAAAACATTCAGTACTTC
d_call: .; j_call: TRBJ2-5; clone_size: .; v_call: TRBV5-4; cdr3_aa: CASTPLLGSYQETQYF; cdr3_nt: TGTGCCAGCACCCCTCTTCTGGGGTCCTACCAAGAGACCCAGTACTTC
d_call: .; j_call: TRBJ1-2; clone_size: once; v_call: TRBV6-2/TRBV6-3; cdr3_aa: CASSRFWGRGNYGYTF; cdr3_nt: TGTGCCAGCAGTCGCTTTTGGGGTCGGGGGAACTATGGCTACACCTTC
d_call: .; j_call: TRBJ2-5; clone_size: .; v_call: TRBV19; cdr3_aa: CASSTTNRVKETQYF; cdr3_nt: TGTGCCAGTAGTACCACAAACAGGGTAAAAGAGACCCAGTACTTC
d_call: .; j_call: TRBJ2-5; clone_size: .; v_call: TRBV25-1; cdr3_aa: CATKRETQYF; cdr3_nt: TGTGCCACCAAACGAGAGACCCAGTACTTC
d_call: .; j_call: TRBJ2-2; clone_size: .; v_call: TRBV12-3/TRBV12-4; cdr3_aa: CASSYGNTGELFF; cdr3_nt: TGTGCCAGCAGTTACGGAAACACCGGGGAGCTGTTTTTT
d_call: TRBD1; j_call: TRBJ2-7; clone_size: once; v_call: TRBV27; cdr3_aa: CASSLVGQVTYEQYF; cdr3_nt: TGTGCCAGCAGTTTAGTGGGACAGGTCACCTACGAGCAGTACTTC
d_call: TRBD2; j_call: TRBJ2-1; clone_size: few; v_call: TRBV27; cdr3_aa: CASSLTPPSGSYNEQFF; cdr3_nt: TGTGCCAGCAGTTTAACCCCCCCTAGCGGGAGTTACAATGAGCAGTTCTTC
d_call: TRBD1; j_call: TRBJ2-1; clone_size: few; v_call: TRBV5-1; cdr3_aa: CASSTQGAAYNEQFF; cdr3_nt: TGCGCCAGCAGCACTCAGGGGGCAGCCTACAATGAGCAGTTCTTC
d_call: .; j_call: TRBJ2-3; clone_size: .; v_call: TRBV10-1; cdr3_aa: CASSAGRTSNTDTQYF; cdr3_nt: TGCGCCAGCAGCGCGGGACGGACTTCCAACACAGATACGCAGTATTTT
d_call: .; j_call: TRBJ1-1; clone_size: .; v_call: TRBV5-1; cdr3_aa: CASSLLALNTEAFF; cdr3_nt: TGCGCCAGCAGCTTGCTGGCCCTGAACACTGAAGCTTTCTTT
d_call: TRBD1; j_call: TRBJ2-5; clone_size: .; v_call: TRBV5-6; cdr3_aa: CASSQQGGETQYF; cdr3_nt: TGTGCCAGCAGCCAACAGGGGGGAGAGACCCAGTACTTC
d_call: TRBD2; j_call: TRBJ2-3; clone_size: few; v_call: TRBV5-6; cdr3_aa: CASSLDWTSGKIDTQYF; cdr3_nt: TGTGCCAGCAGCTTGGACTGGACTAGCGGGAAAATAGATACGCAGTATTTT
d_call: TRBD1; j_call: TRBJ1-1; clone_size: .; v_call: TRBV5-1; cdr3_aa: CASSWDSWNTEAFF; cdr3_nt: TGCGCCAGCAGCTGGGACAGTTGGAACACTGAAGCTTTCTTT
d_call: .; j_call: TRBJ1-5; clone_size: .; v_call: TRBV28; cdr3_aa: CASSWGPGPNFYSNQPQHF; cdr3_nt: TGTGCCAGCAGTTGGGGTCCGGGACCGAACTTCTATAGCAATCAGCCCCAGCATTTT
d_call: .; j_call: TRBJ2-5; clone_size: .; v_call: TRBV5-6; cdr3_aa: CASSLWRDQAETQYF; cdr3_nt: TGTGCCAGCAGCTTGTGGAGGGATCAGGCAGAGACCCAGTACTTC
d_call: TRBD2; j_call: TRBJ2-1; clone_size: .; v_call: TRBV6-5; cdr3_aa: CASSYLLAGGEDEQFF; cdr3_nt: TGTGCCAGCAGTTACCTACTAGCGGGAGGAGAGGATGAGCAGTTCTTC
d_call: TRBD2; j_call: TRBJ2-2; clone_size: few; v_call: TRBV5-1; cdr3_aa: CASSSPSGRNTGELFF; cdr3_nt: TGCGCCAGCAGCTCCCCCAGCGGGAGGAACACCGGGGAGCTGTTTTTT
d_call: .; j_call: TRBJ1-6; clone_size: .; v_call: TRBV10-3; cdr3_aa: CAISLQSSYNSPLHF; cdr3_nt: TGTGCCATCAGTTTACAGAGCTCCTATAATTCACCCCTCCACTTT
d_call: TRBD1; j_call: TRBJ1-6; clone_size: .; v_call: TRBV5-1; cdr3_aa: CASSLGQGSSYNSPLHF; cdr3_nt: TGCGCCAGCAGCTTGGGACAGGGGAGCTCCTATAATTCACCCCTCCACTTT
d_call: .; j_call: TRBJ1-2; clone_size: .; v_call: TRBV15; cdr3_aa: CATSRDGAAYYGYTF; cdr3_nt: TGTGCCACCAGCAGAGATGGGGCAGCCTACTATGGCTACACCTTC
d_call: TRBD2; j_call: TRBJ2-3; clone_size: .; v_call: TRBV10-3; cdr3_aa: CAISDPGTSGNTDTQYF; cdr3_nt: TGTGCCATCAGTGACCCCGGGACTAGCGGAAACACAGATACGCAGTATTTT
d_call: .; j_call: TRBJ1-2; clone_size: .; v_call: TRBV5-6; cdr3_aa: CASSLAVRDPQNYGYTF; cdr3_nt: TGTGCCAGCAGCTTGGCCGTAAGGGACCCCCAGAACTATGGCTACACCTTC
d_call: .; j_call: TRBJ2-5; clone_size: .; v_call: TRBV5-1; cdr3_aa: CASSSLRHLQETQYF; cdr3_nt: TGCGCCAGCAGCTCCCTCCGACACCTCCAAGAGACCCAGTACTTC
d_call: .; j_call: TRBJ2-4; clone_size: .; v_call: TRBV7-2; cdr3_aa: CASSLASGRAKNIQYF; cdr3_nt: TGTGCCAGCAGCTTAGCTAGCGGTCGAGCCAAAAACATTCAGTACTTC
d_call: .; j_call: TRBJ2-1; clone_size: .; v_call: TRBV2; cdr3_aa: CASTPQFF; cdr3_nt: TGTGCCAGCACCCCGCAGTTCTTC
d_call: TRBD2; j_call: TRBJ2-1; clone_size: .; v_call: TRBV5-1; cdr3_aa: CASSDRTSGTHEQFF; cdr3_nt: TGCGCCAGCAGCGACAGGACTAGCGGGACCCATGAGCAGTTCTTC
d_call: .; j_call: TRBJ2-7; clone_size: .; v_call: TRBV27; cdr3_aa: CASRPAGSGYEQYF; cdr3_nt: TGTGCCAGCAGACCCGCGGGGTCGGGCTACGAGCAGTACTTC
d_call: TRBD1; j_call: TRBJ2-3; clone_size: .; v_call: TRBV7-7; cdr3_aa: CASSRLPGTGVDTQYF; cdr3_nt: TGTGCCAGCAGCCGCCTACCCGGGACAGGGGTAGATACGCAGTATTTT
d_call: TRBD2; j_call: TRBJ2-5; clone_size: once; v_call: TRBV6-6; cdr3_aa: CASRSGLVIQETQYF; cdr3_nt: TGTGCCAGCAGGTCGGGACTAGTGATCCAAGAGACCCAGTACTTC
d_call: .; j_call: TRBJ2-3; clone_size: .; v_call: TRBV29-1; cdr3_aa: CSPGGGRTDTQYF; cdr3_nt: TGCAGCCCTGGGGGGGGGCGCACAGATACGCAGTATTTT
d_call: .; j_call: TRBJ1-6; clone_size: few; v_call: TRBV7-6; cdr3_aa: CASSLEAAGNSPLHF; cdr3_nt: TGTGCCAGCAGCTTAGAAGCAGCAGGAAATTCACCCCTCCACTTT
d_call: TRBD1; j_call: TRBJ1-1; clone_size: .; v_call: TRBV9; cdr3_aa: CASGTELQVNTEAFF; cdr3_nt: TGTGCCAGTGGGACAGAGCTCCAAGTGAACACTGAAGCTTTCTTT
d_call: TRBD2; j_call: TRBJ2-5; clone_size: .; v_call: TRBV5-4; cdr3_aa: CASSLAGLAGAGAQYF; cdr3_nt: TGTGCCAGCAGCTTGGCTGGACTAGCGGGGGCGGGGGCCCAGTACTTC
d_call: .; j_call: TRBJ2-3; clone_size: once; v_call: TRBV7-2; cdr3_aa: CASSHGWGEGTDTQYF; cdr3_nt: TGTGCCAGCAGCCACGGATGGGGGGAGGGCACAGATACGCAGTATTTT
d_call: .; j_call: TRBJ2-2; clone_size: .; v_call: TRBV27; cdr3_aa: CASSFGTSPTGELFF; cdr3_nt: TGTGCCAGCAGTTTTGGTACTAGCCCCACCGGGGAGCTGTTTTTT
d_call: .; j_call: TRBJ2-5; clone_size: .; v_call: TRBV21-1; cdr3_aa: CASPSGRALRETQYF; cdr3_nt: TGTGCCAGCCCTTCGGGGAGGGCCCTCAGAGAGACCCAGTACTTC
d_call: .; j_call: TRBJ2-7; clone_size: .; v_call: TRBV5-1; cdr3_aa: CASSYLAGDSYEQYF; cdr3_nt: TGCGCCAGCAGCTATCTGGCAGGGGATTCCTACGAGCAGTACTTC
d_call: .; j_call: TRBJ2-7; clone_size: once; v_call: TRBV5-1; cdr3_aa: CASRRWLPTTSYEQYF; cdr3_nt: TGCGCCAGCAGACGGTGGCTTCCTACGACCTCCTACGAGCAGTACTTC
d_call: .; j_call: TRBJ1-5; clone_size: .; v_call: TRBV6-1; cdr3_aa: CASSESSGHHSNQPQHF; cdr3_nt: TGTGCCAGCAGTGAGTCTTCGGGACATCATAGCAATCAGCCCCAGCATTTT
d_call: .; j_call: TRBJ1-1; clone_size: .; v_call: TRBV20-1; cdr3_aa: CSANRVSRAFF; cdr3_nt: TGCAGTGCAAACAGGGTGAGTCGGGCTTTCTTT
d_call: TRBD1; j_call: TRBJ1-4; clone_size: .; v_call: TRBV6-5; cdr3_aa: CASSYSPGQPNEKLFF; cdr3_nt: TGTGCCAGCAGTTACTCTCCGGGACAGCCTAATGAAAAACTGTTTTTT
d_call: .; j_call: TRBJ1-4; clone_size: .; v_call: TRBV5-8; cdr3_aa: CASSLRIATNEKLFF; cdr3_nt: TGTGCCAGCAGCTTAAGGATTGCAACTAATGAAAAACTGTTTTTT
d_call: TRBD1; j_call: TRBJ1-6; clone_size: .; v_call: TRBV7-3; cdr3_aa: CASSLGTGRSPLHF; cdr3_nt: TGTGCCAGCAGCCTCGGGACAGGGAGGTCACCCCTCCACTTT
d_call: .; j_call: TRBJ2-3; clone_size: .; v_call: TRBV28; cdr3_aa: CATHFLSGASTDTQYF; cdr3_nt: TGTGCCACCCATTTTTTGTCGGGGGCAAGCACAGATACGCAGTATTTT
d_call: .; j_call: TRBJ2-1; clone_size: .; v_call: TRBV27; cdr3_aa: CASSTYGGAYNEQFF; cdr3_nt: TGTGCCAGCAGCACCTATGGGGGGGCGTACAATGAGCAGTTCTTC